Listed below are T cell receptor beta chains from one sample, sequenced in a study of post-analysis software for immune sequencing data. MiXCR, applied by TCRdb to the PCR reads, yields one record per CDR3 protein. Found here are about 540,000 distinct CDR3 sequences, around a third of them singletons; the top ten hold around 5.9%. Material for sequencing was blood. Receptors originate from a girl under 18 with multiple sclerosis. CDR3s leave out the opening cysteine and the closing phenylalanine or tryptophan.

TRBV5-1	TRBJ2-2	ASSMTGYAGELF
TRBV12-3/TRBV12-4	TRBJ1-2	ASSLQGLGGYGYT
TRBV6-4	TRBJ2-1	ASSVLTRAPLNEQF
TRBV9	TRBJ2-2	ACSPQGAYTGELF
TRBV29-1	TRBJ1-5	SGGDRNYSNQPQH
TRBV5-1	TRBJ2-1	ASSLSLVDNEQF
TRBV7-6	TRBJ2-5	ASSQTGTQY
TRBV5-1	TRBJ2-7	ASSLAAGHFYEQY
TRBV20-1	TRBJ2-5	SASNPRGPGETQY
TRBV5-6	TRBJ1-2	ASSFEGGDGYT
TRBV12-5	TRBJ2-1	ASGLVQANEQF
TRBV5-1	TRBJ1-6	ASSLQANSPLH
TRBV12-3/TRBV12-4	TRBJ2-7	ASSRTQVYYEQY
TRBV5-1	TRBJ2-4	ASSAAGGAIFKNIQY
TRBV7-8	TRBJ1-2	ASSPAPGTRDGYT
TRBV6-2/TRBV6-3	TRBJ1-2	PRGTASNYGYT
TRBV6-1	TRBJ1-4	ASSDPPGLKLF
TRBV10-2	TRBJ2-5	ASSDGGAKETQY
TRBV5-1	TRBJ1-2	ASSLAATGAYGYT
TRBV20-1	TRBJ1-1	SASPDPSGAF
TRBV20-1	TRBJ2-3	SAQYPDTQY
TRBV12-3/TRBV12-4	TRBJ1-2	ASSLSPEGWGILPGGYT